This TCR beta chain was found in a study of blood T cell repertoires in COVID-19. Details on this clone: This CDR3 is also generated by other DNA sequences in the sample.

The CDR3 extends over 13 amino acids. V lost 8 bases and J 7 bases, leaving 15 bases between the germline ends. Clones were sequenced by immunoSEQ multiplex PCR, and TCRdb holds only the in-frame ones, with some missing. The sample lists around 160,000 clones; about four fifths were seen once. The V call is TRBV12-3 or TRBV12-4, the J call TRBJ1-5; D gene unclear. The sequence was collected from a human donor with acute or convalescent COVID-19. The donor label of this sample is uncertain. Source material: peripheral blood. The CDR3, as DNA: TGTGCCAGCTCCCTGGAGGGTTGGCAGCCCCAGCATTTT. It yields the protein CASSLEGWQPQHF.